This T cell receptor beta chain was observed in a study of T-cell reconstitution after alpha-beta-depleted transplantation in children. Whole-study results and caveats: At one year after transplant, newly produced T cells mostly accounted for T-cell counts and diversity.

This clonotype was detected a few times. Its antigen is as yet unknown. TCRbeta library construction was performed incorporating unique molecular identifiers. One entry per CDR3 protein results from TCRdb running MiXCR on the PCR reads. Here the sample spans approximately 1,000,000 distinct CDR3 sequences, about 30% being singletons. Germline CDR1 is SGHAT and CDR2 is FQNNGV. CDR3 size: 15 residues. V gave up 7 bases and J gave up 4 bases, with 17 bases separating them. The sequence came from a boy younger than two who had a stem cell transplant for SCID, so the T cells may come from the graft donor. The gene calls are TRBV11-2 and TRBJ2-1; D is possibly TRBD2 (6 bases). Source: PBMCs, mostly from graft donor cells, taken 360 days after TCRalphabeta/CD19-depleted stem cell transplant. The CDR3 bases are TGTGCCAGCATCGAACCGGGACTCATGTACAATGAGCAGTTCTTC. It codes for CASIEPGLMYNEQFF.